This T cell receptor (beta chain) was sequenced in a study of shared clonotypes between healthy human individuals. Notes on the study in general: Compared with memory subsets, naive subsets generally had larger estimated richness. Incompleteness in sorted-subset sequencing, despite large depth, was shown by rarefaction.

The authors ran the assay at deep level. The table came from immunoSEQ multiplex PCR; TCRdb's copy has only in-frame clones and leaves some out. This sample has roughly 660,000 clones, with around 91% found just once. Notes on this clone: Its matching antigen is unknown.

The CDR3 covers 11 residues. Trimming pared 5 bases from V and 8 bases from J, leaving 9 bases between. Germline CDR1 is GTSNPN and CDR2 is SVGIG (reference sequence). This TCR was recovered from a young man in good health. Some clones in this sample may be carry-over from other donors' samples. Source material: memory CD8+ T cells from PBMCs. Subset defined: CD45RO+ cells pooled with CCR7-negative TemRA cells. This chain joins TRBV30 and TRBJ2-2; a weak D match, TRBD1 (6 bases). The CDR3 DNA reads as TGTGCCTGGTGGGGGACAGGGGAGCTGTTTTTT. It yields the protein CAWWGTGELFF.